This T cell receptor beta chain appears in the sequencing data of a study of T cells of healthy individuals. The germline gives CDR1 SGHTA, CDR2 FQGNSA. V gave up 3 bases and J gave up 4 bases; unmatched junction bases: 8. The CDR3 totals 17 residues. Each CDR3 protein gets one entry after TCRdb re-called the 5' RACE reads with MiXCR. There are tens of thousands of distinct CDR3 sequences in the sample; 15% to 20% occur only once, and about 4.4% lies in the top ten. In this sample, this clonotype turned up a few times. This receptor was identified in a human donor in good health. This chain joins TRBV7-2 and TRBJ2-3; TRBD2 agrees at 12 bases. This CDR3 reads CASSFGLAGFGADTQYF. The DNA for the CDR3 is TGTGCCAGCAGCTTCGGACTAGCGGGATTTGGGGCAGATACGCAGTATTTT.